The entry that follows covers one T cell receptor beta chain sequence. The antigen is not known. These data originate in a study of T cell responses to AZD1222 COVID-19 vaccine. J gave up 4 bases and V 5 bases, and 8 bases lay outside the gene matches. Per the germline V gene, CDR1 is SGHAT and CDR2 is FQNNGV. The CDR3 consists of 16 residues. General study points: Clonal diversity was possibly underestimated, and white British individuals and females predominated among donors. Reports say nearly half of spike-specific TCRs go after unmutated variant regions.

Assay: immunoSEQ multiplex PCR; the TCRdb copy retains only in-frame clones and omits some. This table has some 54,000 clones, 87% appearing once. J is TRBJ2-5 and V is TRBV11-2; the match to TRBD1 covers 12 bases. The receptor's source is an adult in good health. The source material was peripheral blood, sampled on day 0 of AZD1222 vaccination. The CDR3 nucleotides are TGTGCCAGCAGCCCACCCGGGACAGGGGGCGGAGAGACCCAGTACTTC. Its protein is CASSPPGTGGGETQYF.